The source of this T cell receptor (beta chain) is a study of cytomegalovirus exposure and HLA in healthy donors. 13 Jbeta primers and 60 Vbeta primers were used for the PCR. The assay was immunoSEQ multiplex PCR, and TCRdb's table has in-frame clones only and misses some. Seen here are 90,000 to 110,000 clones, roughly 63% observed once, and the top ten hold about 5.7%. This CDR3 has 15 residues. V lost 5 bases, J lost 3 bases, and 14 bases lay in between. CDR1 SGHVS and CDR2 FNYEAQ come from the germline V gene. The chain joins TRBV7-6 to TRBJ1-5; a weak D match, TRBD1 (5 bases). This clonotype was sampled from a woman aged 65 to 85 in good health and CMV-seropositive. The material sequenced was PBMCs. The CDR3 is CASSLVQGHNQPQHF. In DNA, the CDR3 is TGTGCCAGCAGCCTTGTTCAGGGCCACAATCAGCCCCAGCATTTT.